This T cell receptor (beta chain) was identified during a study of CD8 T cells in Susac syndrome. Reverse transcription of about 0.45 to 1 ug RNA used random hexamers. TCRdb processed the immunoSEQ multiplex PCR reads anew with MiXCR; each CDR3 protein has one entry. Here the sample spans more than 100,000 distinct CDR3 sequences, more than 90% being singletons. Input material: CD4+ T cells from PBMCs. The TCR was taken from a human donor in good health.

CDR3 amino acids: CAISDQTGRYEQYF. CDR3 nucleotides: TGTGCCATCAGTGACCAGACAGGAAGATACGAGCAGTACTTC. The V and J genes are TRBV10-3 and TRBJ2-7, with D possibly TRBD1 on 6 matching bases. The germline CDR1 and CDR2 sequences are ENHRY and SYGVKD. This CDR3 is built from 14 residues. V was pared by 3 bases and J by 4 bases, with 13 bases between.